The rows below give T cell receptor beta chains drawn from one sample of a study of T cells in Graves' hyperthyroidism and ophthalmopathy. TCRdb re-derived calls from the multiplex PCR reads in MiXCR, one entry per CDR3 protein. Of fewer than 250,000 distinct CDR3 sequences detected, almost 25% appear once; the ten largest clones hold around 40%. Sequenced sample: blood. The origin of the receptors is a woman between 35 and 50 years old with Graves' ophthalmopathy. Both conserved end residues are part of each CDR3. A D gene is named only where the DNA matches it firmly. Not all rows give a size; the values are once, few, many and, for expanded clones, a class.

d_call clone_size j_call v_call cdr3_aa cdr3_nt
NA many TRBJ2-4 TRBV11-1 CASSPGGSLTAKNIQYF TGTGCCAGCAGCCCCGGCGGGTCCCTAACTGCCAAAAACATTCAGTACTTC
NA many TRBJ2-2 TRBV11-3 CASSLAMGAGELFF TGTGCCAGCAGCTTGGCGATGGGTGCCGGGGAGCTGTTTTTT
TRBD2 many TRBJ2-4 TRBV30 CAWRGWEGAKNIQYF TGTGCCTGGAGGGGGTGGGAGGGGGCCAAAAACATTCAGTACTTC
NA few TRBJ1-5 TRBV19 CASSIDPFQPQHF TGTGCCAGTAGTATAGATCCCTTCCAGCCCCAGCATTTT
NA once TRBJ2-7 TRBV29-1 CSVEVTGSYEQYF TGCAGCGTTGAAGTGACTGGTTCCTACGAGCAGTACTTC
NA many TRBJ1-5 TRBV3-1 CASSQVSNQPQHF TGTGCCAGCAGCCAAGTAAGTAATCAGCCCCAGCATTTT
NA many TRBJ2-7 TRBV20-1 CSVTATSYEQYF TGCAGTGTCACGGCAACCTCCTACGAGCAGTACTTC
NA NA TRBJ1-2 TRBV19 CASSMRAGRLNYGYTF TGTGCCAGTAGTATGAGGGCAGGGCGCCTTAACTATGGCTACACCTTC
NA many TRBJ1-5 TRBV28 CASSPTGTNQPQHF TGTGCCAGCAGCCCGACTGGAACTAATCAGCCCCAGCATTTT
NA many TRBJ2-5 TRBV10-3 CAISVLEWGETQYF TGTGCCATCAGTGTTCTCGAATGGGGAGAGACCCAGTACTTC
NA many TRBJ1-1 TRBV7-2 CASEGQTVAFF TGTGCCAGCGAAGGACAGACCGTTGCTTTCTTT
NA many TRBJ1-5 TRBV30 CAWSVSPSLTQPQHF TGTGCCTGGAGTGTTTCCCCCTCCCTGACCCAGCCCCAGCATTTT
NA many TRBJ1-5 TRBV28 CASSFQVDDQPQHF TGTGCCAGCAGTTTTCAGGTCGACGATCAGCCCCAGCATTTT
TRBD1 NA TRBJ1-3 TRBV12-3/TRBV12-4 CASSSGGAGNTIYF TGTGCCAGCAGTTCAGGGGGAGCTGGAAACACCATATATTTT
TRBD2 NA TRBJ2-1 TRBV20-1 CSAQTSGRVVEQFF TGCAGTGCCCAGACTAGCGGGAGAGTGGTTGAGCAGTTCTTC
TRBD1 many TRBJ2-7 TRBV7-2 CASSPGQTSYEQYF TGTGCCAGCAGCCCGGGACAGACGTCCTACGAGCAGTACTTC
TRBD1 many TRBJ2-7 TRBV28 CATQRQGVRYEQYF TGTGCCACCCAAAGGCAGGGGGTTCGGTACGAGCAGTACTTC
NA NA TRBJ2-7 TRBV12-3/TRBV12-4 CASSSGSVLEQYF TGTGCCAGCAGTTCCGGATCCGTATTAGAGCAGTACTTC
NA few TRBJ1-2 TRBV7-2 CASSSLTGRYGYTF TGTGCCAGCAGCTCTCTGACAGGCCGCTATGGCTACACCTTC
NA many TRBJ2-2 TRBV20-1 CSARPGTLNTGELFF TGCAGTGCTAGGCCCGGGACGCTAAACACCGGGGAGCTGTTTTTT
NA many TRBJ1-1 TRBV12-3/TRBV12-4 CASTREAVDTEAFF TGTGCCAGCACCCGCGAGGCAGTGGACACTGAAGCTTTCTTT
TRBD2 many TRBJ2-7 TRBV19 CASSPRGLAGVGSYEQYF TGTGCCAGTAGTCCCCGGGGACTAGCGGGAGTAGGCTCCTACGAGCAGTACTTC
NA many TRBJ2-7 TRBV19 CASSIVKGGEQYF TGTGCCAGTAGTATAGTGAAGGGGGGCGAGCAGTACTTC
TRBD1 many TRBJ1-6 TRBV20-1 CSAPPRTGGNSPLHF TGCAGTGCCCCCCCCCGGACAGGTGGAAATTCACCCCTCCACTTT
TRBD2 many TRBJ2-1 TRBV6-5 CASSYPGGRNEQFF TGTGCCAGCAGTTACCCGGGAGGACGAAATGAGCAGTTCTTC
TRBD1 many TRBJ2-7 TRBV11-1 CASSPRTGGVYEQYF TGTGCCAGCAGCCCCCGGACAGGGGGCGTCTACGAGCAGTACTTC
TRBD1 many TRBJ1-5 TRBV6-6 CASSPLGQGAFMGNQPQHF TGTGCCAGCAGTCCCTTGGGACAGGGGGCCTTTATGGGCAATCAGCCCCAGCATTTT
NA many TRBJ1-2 TRBV29-1 CSVDRELPYYGYTF TGCAGCGTTGACAGGGAGCTACCCTACTATGGCTACACCTTC
NA many TRBJ1-1 TRBV3-1 CASSLKRDSRAFF TGTGCCAGCAGCCTCAAGAGGGATAGCCGAGCTTTCTTT
TRBD1 NA TRBJ1-5 TRBV19 CASSPRQGNSNQPQHF TGTGCCAGTAGTCCCCGACAGGGGAATAGCAATCAGCCCCAGCATTTT
NA NA TRBJ2-5 TRBV7-2 CASSYWGKQETQYF TGTGCCAGCAGCTACTGGGGGAAACAAGAGACCCAGTACTTC
TRBD2 many TRBJ2-7 TRBV5-1 CASSPTSGVGHEQYF TGCGCCAGCAGCCCCACTAGCGGGGTGGGGCACGAGCAGTACTTC
TRBD2 few TRBJ2-2 TRBV3-1 CASSQGLAWVTGELFF TGTGCCAGCAGCCAGGGACTAGCCTGGGTCACCGGGGAGCTGTTTTTT
TRBD1 many TRBJ2-5 TRBV2 CASSRQGGQETQYF TGTGCCAGCAGTCGACAGGGGGGGCAAGAGACCCAGTACTTC
NA many TRBJ2-7 TRBV7-2 CASSLTGESSYEQYF TGTGCCAGCAGCTTAACGGGGGAAAGCTCCTACGAGCAGTACTTC
TRBD1 many TRBJ2-7 TRBV5-1 CASSLDDRELQQYF TGCGCCAGCAGCTTGGACGACAGGGAGCTGCAGCAGTACTTC
TRBD1 many TRBJ2-2 TRBV13 CASSHRQGDTGELFF TGTGCCAGCAGCCACCGACAGGGGGACACCGGGGAGCTGTTTTTT
NA NA TRBJ2-2 TRBV6-4 CASSVQTKSTGELFF TGTGCCAGCAGTGTCCAGACAAAGTCCACCGGGGAGCTGTTTTTT
TRBD2 many TRBJ2-5 TRBV6-1 CASSEVGLAGETQYF TGTGCCAGCAGTGAAGTGGGACTAGCGGGAGAGACCCAGTACTTC
NA many TRBJ2-4 TRBV7-9 CASSLKESENIQYF TGTGCCAGCAGCTTAAAGGAATCAGAAAACATTCAGTACTTC
TRBD1 few TRBJ2-2 TRBV19 CASSIGTGGLSSGELFF TGTGCCAGTAGTATTGGGACAGGGGGCCTCAGTAGCGGGGAGCTGTTTTTT
TRBD2 many TRBJ2-5 TRBV5-1 CASSLAPTSGNRKETQYF TGCGCCAGCAGCTTGGCCCCGACTAGCGGGAACCGCAAAGAGACCCAGTACTTC
TRBD2 few TRBJ2-7 TRBV20-1 CSVWTSVYEQYF TGCAGTGTTTGGACTAGCGTCTACGAGCAGTACTTC
TRBD2 many TRBJ2-5 TRBV7-8 CASSRTSGTPQESQYF TGTGCCAGCAGTCGGACTAGCGGGACCCCTCAAGAGTCCCAGTACTTC
NA many TRBJ1-1 TRBV11-1 CASSPLGRGDLGTEAFF TGTGCCAGCAGCCCTCTCGGGAGGGGGGATTTAGGCACTGAAGCTTTCTTT
TRBD1 many TRBJ1-2 TRBV30 CAWDTGTAGGYTF TGTGCCTGGGATACCGGGACAGCGGGTGGCTACACCTTC
TRBD1 NA TRBJ1-2 TRBV28 CASKGQDDGYTF TGTGCCAGCAAGGGACAGGATGATGGCTACACCTTC
NA many TRBJ1-1 TRBV14 CASSRTGYTEAFF TGTGCCAGCAGCCGTACAGGATACACTGAAGCTTTCTTT
TRBD1 NA TRBJ2-5 TRBV7-2 CASSGQGRETQYF TGTGCCAGCAGCGGACAGGGCAGGGAGACCCAGTACTTC
NA many TRBJ2-5 TRBV30 CAWTPGGGRETQYF TGTGCCTGGACCCCTGGGGGGGGCCGGGAGACCCAGTACTTC